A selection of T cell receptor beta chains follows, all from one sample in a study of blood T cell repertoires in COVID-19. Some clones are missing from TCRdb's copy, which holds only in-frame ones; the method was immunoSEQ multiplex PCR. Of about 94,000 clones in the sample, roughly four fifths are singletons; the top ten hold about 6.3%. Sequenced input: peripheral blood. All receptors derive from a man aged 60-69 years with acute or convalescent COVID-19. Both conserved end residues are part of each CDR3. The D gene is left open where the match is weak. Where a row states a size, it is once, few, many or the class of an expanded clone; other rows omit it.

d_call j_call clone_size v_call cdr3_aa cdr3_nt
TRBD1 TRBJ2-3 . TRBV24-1 CATSDPQQGAGDTQYF TGTGCCACCAGTGATCCCCAACAGGGGGCAGGAGATACGCAGTATTTT
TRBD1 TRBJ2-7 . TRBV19 CASSPGQGAREQYF TGTGCCAGTAGTCCGGGACAGGGGGCGAGAGAGCAGTACTTC
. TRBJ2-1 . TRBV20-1 CSASVSGSPYNEQFF TGCAGTGCTAGTGTCTCCGGGTCACCCTACAATGAGCAGTTCTTC
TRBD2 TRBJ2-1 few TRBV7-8 CASSLAVAGVSYNEQFF TGTGCCAGCAGCTTAGCGGTAGCGGGGGTCTCCTACAATGAGCAGTTCTTC
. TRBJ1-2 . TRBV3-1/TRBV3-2 CASSRATTTNYGYTF TGTGCCAGCAGCCGTGCGACAACGACTAACTATGGCTACACCTTC
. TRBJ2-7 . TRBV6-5 CASSYSWQGHYHEQYF TGTGCCAGCAGTTACTCGTGGCAGGGCCACTACCACGAGCAGTACTTC
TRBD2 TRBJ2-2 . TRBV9 CASSVGTKDTGELFF TGTGCCAGCAGCGTCGGGACTAAAGACACCGGGGAGCTGTTTTTT
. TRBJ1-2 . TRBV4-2 CASSRTGLYGYTF TGTGCCAGCAGCCGCACCGGACTCTATGGCTACACCTTC
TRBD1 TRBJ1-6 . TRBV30 CAWRGTGTENSPLHF TGTGCCTGGAGGGGGACCGGGACAGAGAATTCACCCCTCCACTTT
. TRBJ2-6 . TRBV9 CASSPRGGSGANVLTF TGTGCCAGCAGCCCGCGAGGGGGATCTGGGGCCAACGTCCTGACTTTC
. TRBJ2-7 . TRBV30 CAWGGDARGNSEQYF TGTGCCTGGGGGGGAGACGCCAGGGGAAACAGCGAGCAGTACTTC
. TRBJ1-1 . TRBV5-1 CASSLDRPMNTEAFF TGCGCCAGCAGCCTGGACAGACCCATGAACACTGAAGCTTTCTTT
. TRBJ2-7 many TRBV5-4 CASSLGQGPLYF TGTGCCAGCAGCTTGGGGCAGGGGCCCCTGTACTTC
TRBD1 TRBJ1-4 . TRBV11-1 CASSLTGYNEKLFF TGTGCCAGCAGCTTGACAGGGTATAATGAAAAACTGTTTTTT
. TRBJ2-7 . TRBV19 CASSIGSAYEQYF TGTGCCAGTAGTATCGGGTCTGCCTACGAGCAGTACTTC
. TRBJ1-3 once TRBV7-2 CASSPMQGPGNTIYF TGTGCCAGCAGCCCGATGCAGGGTCCCGGAAACACCATATATTTT
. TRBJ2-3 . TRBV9 CASSLRGGDTQYF TGTGCCAGCAGCCTGAGAGGGGGAGATACGCAGTATTTT
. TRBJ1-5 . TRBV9 CASSVDGGDNQPQHF TGTGCCAGCAGCGTAGATGGGGGGGACAATCAGCCCCAGCATTTT
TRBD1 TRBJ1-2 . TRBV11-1 CASSLNRGNYGYTF TGTGCCAGCAGCTTAAACAGGGGGAACTATGGCTACACCTTC
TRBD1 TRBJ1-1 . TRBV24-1 CATRATTGGSNTEAFF TGTGCCACCAGAGCTACGACAGGGGGCTCGAACACTGAAGCTTTCTTT
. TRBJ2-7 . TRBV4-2 CASSQTGLVAEQYF TGTGCCAGCAGCCAAACGGGACTCGTGGCAGAGCAGTACTTC
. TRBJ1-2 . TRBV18 CASSPKAGVYGYTF TGTGCCAGCTCACCCAAGGCAGGCGTCTATGGCTACACCTTC
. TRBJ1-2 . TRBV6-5 CASSDWGDGYTF TGTGCCAGCTCCGACTGGGGGGATGGCTACACCTTC
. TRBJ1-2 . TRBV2 CASSEALEEFFYGYTF TGTGCCAGCAGTGAAGCGCTAGAGGAGTTCTTCTATGGCTACACCTTC
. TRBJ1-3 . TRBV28 CASSSESTGSGTIYF TGTGCCAGCAGTTCGGAGTCGACAGGCAGTGGCACCATATATTTT
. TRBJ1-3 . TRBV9 CASSVEPSSGNTIYF TGTGCCAGCAGCGTTGAGCCTAGCTCTGGAAACACCATATATTTT
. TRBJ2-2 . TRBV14 CASSRQNTGELFF TGTGCCAGCAGCCGACAAAACACCGGGGAGCTGTTTTTT
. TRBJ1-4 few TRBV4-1 CASSQQGFTNEKLFF TGCGCCAGCAGCCAACAGGGGTTCACTAATGAAAAACTGTTTTTT
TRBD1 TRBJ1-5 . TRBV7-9 CASSTGQGPSNQPQHF TGTGCCAGCAGCACCGGACAGGGTCCAAGCAATCAGCCCCAGCATTTT
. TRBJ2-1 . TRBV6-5 CASRDTSYNEQFF TGTGCCAGCCGGGACACCTCCTACAATGAGCAGTTCTTC
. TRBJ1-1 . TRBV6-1 CASSEGWTSFKPEAFF TGTGCCAGCAGTGAGGGATGGACATCCTTTAAGCCTGAAGCTTTCTTT
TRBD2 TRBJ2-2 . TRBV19 CASSIEGGQGGTGELFF TGTGCCAGTAGTATAGAGGGAGGGCAAGGCGGCACCGGGGAGCTGTTTTTT
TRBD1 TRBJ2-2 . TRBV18 CASSPRGTGRNTGELFF TGTGCCAGCTCACCACGCGGGACAGGCCGGAACACCGGGGAGCTGTTTTTT
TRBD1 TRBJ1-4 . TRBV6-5 CASSYAGQGSFEKLFF TGTGCCAGCAGTTACGCGGGACAGGGGAGTTTCGAAAAACTGTTTTTT
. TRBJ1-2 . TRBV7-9 CASSSLSGHDGYTF TGTGCCAGCAGCTCGCTCTCGGGACACGACGGCTACACCTTC
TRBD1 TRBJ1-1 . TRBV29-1 CSVDRGNTEAFF TGCAGCGTGGACAGGGGAAACACTGAAGCTTTCTTT